One sample yielded the 14 T cell receptor beta chains listed below, sequenced in a study of T cells in Graves' hyperthyroidism and ophthalmopathy (dated by TCRdb to about 2019). Libraries were constructed by multiplex PCR. Instrument used: Illumina HiSeq 2000. TCR beta CDR3 regions were amplified from RNA transcripts. For the first round of RT-PCR on the TCR CDR3, the HTBI primer set was used together with the Qiagen OneStep RT-PCR kit. The raw public reads went through TCRdb reprocessing: fastp at Q25, MiXCR clone calling, in-frame beta chains kept. Entries are consolidated by CDR3 protein sequence, retaining the most common genes and DNA. This sample is represented by a few hundred thousand distinct CDR3 sequences; roughly 14% of them were singletons. Jointly, the top ten make up around 7.5% of the sample. Sequencing input: blood. Receptors were obtained from a woman aged 30 to 39 with Graves' hyperthyroidism.

This clonotype was observed at least ten times. The V call is TRBV30, the J call TRBJ1-2; tentatively, D is TRBD1 (5 bases). In germline, CDR1 is GTSNPN, CDR2 SVGIG (reference sequence). V gave up 1 base and J gave up 3 bases, with 9 bases separating them. CDR3 length: 13 amino acids. The CDR3 DNA reads as TGTGCCTGGAGTGGGGGGGGATACTATGGCTACACCTTC. This gives the protein CAWSGGGYYGYTF.

This clonotype was picked up a small number of times. The chain links TRBV4-2 to TRBJ2-3, with a weak D call TRBD1 (5 bases). Trimming took 3 bases from V and 7 from J, leaving 14 bases between them. Germline CDR1 and CDR2: LGHNA and YNFKEQ. The CDR3 covers 14 residues. CDR3 in amino acids: CASSQGQGPYTQYF. The DNA of the CDR3 is TGTGCCAGCAGCCAGGGGCAGGGCCCTTATACGCAGTATTTT.

This clonotype has ten or more counts. The chain recombines TRBV3-1 with TRBJ2-7; D ambiguous. Germline V gene sequence: CDR1 LGHDT, CDR2 YNNKEL (reference sequence). V gave up 2 bases and J gave up 2 bases, with 13 bases separating them. The CDR3 runs 15 residues. The CDR3 is CASSQSWSPTYEQYF. The CDR3, as DNA: TGTGCCAGCAGCCAATCGTGGTCGCCGACCTACGAGCAGTACTTC.

The chain employs TRBV5-1 and TRBJ1-2; TRBD1 matches at 10 bases. The CDR3 is made up of 14 amino acids. Unmatched junction bases numbered 8, after V lost 4 bases and J lost 8 bases. Germline CDR1 SGHRS, CDR2 YFSETQ. CDR3 sequence: CASSEETGGGGYTF. The DNA for the CDR3 is TGCGCCAGCAGCGAGGAGACAGGGGGCGGCGGCTACACCTTC.

This clonotype was seen repeatedly, ten times or more. The chain links TRBV5-1 to TRBJ2-3; tentative D call: TRBD1 (6 bases). Germline CDR1 is SGHRS and CDR2 is YFSETQ. The V gene lost 2 bases and the J gene lost 4 bases, with 14 bases spanning the gap. This CDR3 has 15 residues. The CDR3 nucleotides are TGCGCCAGCAGCTTCGCAGGGGATTTGGCAGATACGCAGTATTTT. Protein sequence: CASSFAGDLADTQYF. The variable domain in full, with the rest retrieved from reference TRBV5-1 and TRBJ2-3, is KAGVTQTPRYLIKTRGQQVTLSCSPISGHRSVSWYQQTPGQGLQFLFEYFSETQRNKGNFPGRFSGRQFSNSRSEMNVSTLELGDSALYLCASSFAGDLADTQYFGPGTRLTVL.

This clonotype has a count of ten or more. The gene calls are TRBV15 and TRBJ2-1, with TRBD2 identical over 12 bases. V lost 5 bases and J lost 4; bases outside the gene matches: 3. The CDR3 length is 15 residues. CDR1 and CDR2 from the germline V gene are LNHNV and YYDKDF (reference sequence). The CDR3 loop reads CATSGTSGLYNEQFF. CDR3 DNA: TGTGCCACCAGCGGGACTAGCGGGCTATACAATGAGCAGTTCTTC.

There are many counts of this clonotype. This chain connects TRBV7-2 to TRBJ2-4; D gene ambiguous. CDR1 is SGHTA and CDR2 is FQGNSA in the germline V gene. Trimming took off 7 bases at V and 0 bases at J, with 16 bases between the two ends. The CDR3 runs to 16 residues. Written as DNA, the CDR3 is TGTGCCAGCACCAACCCGGCAGAGCTAGCCAAAAACATTCAGTACTTC. Encoded protein: CASTNPAELAKNIQYF.

This clonotype showed up just a few times. It may be a read error: a sequence one base away is much more abundant. V usage is TRBV7-2 and J usage is TRBJ2-7, with D perhaps matching TRBD2 (6 bases). Looked up from germline, CDR1 is SGHTA and CDR2 is FQGNSA. The V gene lost 5 bases and the J gene lost 3 bases, with 17 bases spanning the gap. The CDR3 runs 15 residues. CDR3 nucleotides: TGTGCCAGCAGCCCCATAGCGGTTCGAAGCTACGAGCAGTACTTC. Its protein product is CASSPIAVRSYEQYF.

A note on this clonotype: A much larger clone lies one base from this, so it may be a read error. This chain connects TRBV3-1 to TRBJ2-7; D is undetermined. Germline V gene sequence: CDR1 LGHDT, CDR2 YNNKEL (reference sequence). The CDR3 runs to 12 residues. V lost 4 bases to trimming and J lost 5 bases, with 9 bases between them. The CDR3 DNA follows: TGTGCCAGCAGCCTTTTCGGCCACGAGCAGTACTTC. Amino acid sequence: CASSLFGHEQYF.

The gene calls are TRBV4-1 and TRBJ1-1; D is unclear. CDR1 and CDR2 (germline): MGHRA, YSYEKL. The CDR3 has 16 residues. With 3 bases removed from V and 3 bases from J, the gap between germline ends came to 17 bases. This CDR3 is CASSHGIFAEDTEAFF. Written as DNA, the CDR3 is TGCGCCAGCAGCCACGGAATCTTTGCAGAGGACACTGAAGCTTTCTTT.

This clonotype has a handful of counts. The chain combines TRBV28 with TRBJ2-1; D perhaps matches TRBD2 (6 bases). The CDR3 is made up of 13 amino acids. The V end was cut by 7 bases, the J end by 4 bases, with 11 bases between. CDR1 MDHEN and CDR2 SYDVKM come from the germline V gene. CDR3 residues: CASISGLYNEQFF. CDR3 nucleotide sequence: TGTGCCAGCATCAGCGGGTTATACAATGAGCAGTTCTTC.

At least ten counts were recorded for this clonotype. The chain joins TRBV3-1 to TRBJ2-5; a weak D match, TRBD1 (6 bases). CDR3 length: 14 amino acids. The germline CDR1 and CDR2 sequences are LGHDT and YNNKEL (reference sequence). V was clipped by 2 bases and J by 4 bases, with 11 bases between them. CDR3 loop: CASSQIRGAETQYF. In DNA, the CDR3 is TGTGCCAGCAGCCAAATCAGGGGCGCAGAGACCCAGTACTTC.

V usage is TRBV12-3 or TRBV12-4 and J usage is TRBJ2-5; TRBD2 agrees at 7 bases. The CDR3 is 16 amino acids. Trimming took 5 bases from V and 4 from J; bases not matched to a gene: 13. The CDR3 region has the DNA TGTGCCAGCAGTCTGGTCCCCGTTTCGGGGGGAGAGACCCAGTACTTC. Amino acid sequence: CASSLVPVSGGETQYF.

The sample holds many counts of this clonotype. The chain couples TRBV10-1 to TRBJ2-7; D perhaps matches TRBD2 (5 bases). Germline V gene sequence: CDR1 WNHNN, CDR2 SYGVQD (reference sequence). The CDR3 is made up of 16 amino acids. With 6 bases removed from V and 0 bases from J, the gap between germline ends came to 18 bases. CDR3 loop: CASSSEGPSFSYEQYF. CDR3 nucleotides: TGCGCCAGCAGCAGTGAGGGTCCGAGCTTCTCCTACGAGCAGTACTTC.